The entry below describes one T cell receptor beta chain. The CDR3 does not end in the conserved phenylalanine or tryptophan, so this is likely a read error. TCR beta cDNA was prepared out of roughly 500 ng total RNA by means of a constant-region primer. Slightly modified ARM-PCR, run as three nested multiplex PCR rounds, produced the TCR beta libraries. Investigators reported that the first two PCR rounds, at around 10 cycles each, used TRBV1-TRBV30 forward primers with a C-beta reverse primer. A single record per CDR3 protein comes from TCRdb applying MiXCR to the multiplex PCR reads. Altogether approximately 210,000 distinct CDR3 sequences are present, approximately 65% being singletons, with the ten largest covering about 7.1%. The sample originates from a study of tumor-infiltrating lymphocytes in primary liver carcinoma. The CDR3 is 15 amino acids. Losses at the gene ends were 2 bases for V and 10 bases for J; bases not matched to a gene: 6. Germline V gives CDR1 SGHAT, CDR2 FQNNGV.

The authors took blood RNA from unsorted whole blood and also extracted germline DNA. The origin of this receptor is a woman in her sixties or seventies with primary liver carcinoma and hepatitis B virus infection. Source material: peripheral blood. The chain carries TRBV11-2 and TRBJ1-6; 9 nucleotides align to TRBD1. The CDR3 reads CASSLYWTGESPLHI. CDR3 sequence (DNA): TGTGCCAGCAGCTTATATTGGACAGGGGAGTCACCCCTCCACATT.